Sequencing of this TCR beta chain was carried out in a study of T cells expressing NK-cell markers (dated by TCRdb to 2018 to 2020). Context from the whole study: In sorted CD3+CD56+NKG2C+, CD3+CD56+NKG2C- and CD3+CD56-NKG2C+ T-cell subsets from several donors, TCR beta-chain repertoires were profiled. Randomly selected healthy volunteers, three men and five women, were used as the eight sequenced donors. Among the eight sequenced donors, only one was HCMV-seronegative, while the other seven were HCMV-seropositive. Libraries were sequenced as 2 x 150 bp reads on Illumina HiSeq 2000/2500, MiSeq or NextSeq.

Based on the germline V gene, the CDR1 and CDR2 sequences are SGHVS and FNYEAQ. The CDR3, cysteine through phenylalanine, is 13 amino acids long. No DNA is listed. Regarding this clonotype: It lacks a known antigen.

HCMV serostatus was determined by detecting HCMV-specific IgG in serum with a commercial ELISA kit. Peripheral blood mononuclear cells were isolated from blood by Ficoll density gradient centrifugation. Sequencer: Illumina HiSeq 2000. The TCR beta cDNA libraries were made using 5'RACE template switching, a step that added both a universal primer site and unique molecular identifiers. Synthesis of cDNA was primed from the TCR beta constant segment and was followed by two consecutive PCR amplification steps. Concerning the study's data processing: MIGEC was used to demultiplex reads and group the reads by UMI, and MiTCR was used to assemble and quantify clonotypes. To remove erroneous sequences, TCR cDNA sequences were retained only when supported by two or more reads. The tcR package was used for downstream repertoire analysis, and clonotypes were matched across fractions by CDR3 nucleotide sequence plus V segment. VDJmatch was used to annotate antigen specificity against VDJdb, with one amino acid substitution allowed in CDR3. TCRdb reprocessed the public reads and reports one entry per CDR3 protein sequence, without DNA. Here the V and J calls rest on TCRdb's processing, not on the authors' analysis. This sample's records show 300,000 to 450,000 distinct CDR3 sequences. The top ten constitute roughly 5.2% of the sample.

Study-level results and caveats: Those dominant clonotypes were again the most abundant among CD3+CD56-NKG2C+ cells in a handful of donors, at roughly 25-60.1%. In five to seven donors, the dominant CD3+CD56+NKG2C+ clonotypes were among the top 10 CD8+ clonotypes and accounted for roughly 1.0-8% of CD8+ T cells. Whether the expanded NKG2C-expressing T cell clones were specific for HCMV antigens remained unclear.

The chain is made from TRBV7-6 and TRBJ2-5; the TRBD1 assignment by TCRdb is unverifiable without DNA. Material: blood T cells: a sorted CD56 or NKG2C T cell subset, CD4+ or CD8+ T cells, or bulk PBMC T cells (not recorded which). The receptor comes from a man aged 18-70 years in good health. The CDR3 is CASTGAYQETQYF.